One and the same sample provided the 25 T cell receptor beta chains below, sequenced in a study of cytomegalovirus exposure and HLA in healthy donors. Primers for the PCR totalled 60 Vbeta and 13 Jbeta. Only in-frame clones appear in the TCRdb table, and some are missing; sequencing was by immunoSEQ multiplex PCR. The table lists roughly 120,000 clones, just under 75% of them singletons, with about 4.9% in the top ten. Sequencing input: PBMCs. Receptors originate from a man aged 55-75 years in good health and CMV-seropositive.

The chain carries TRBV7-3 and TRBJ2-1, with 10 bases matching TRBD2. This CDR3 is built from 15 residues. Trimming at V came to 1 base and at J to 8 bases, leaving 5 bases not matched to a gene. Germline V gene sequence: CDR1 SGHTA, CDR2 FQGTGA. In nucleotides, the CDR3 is TGTGCCAGCAGCTTAAAGAGCGGGGGGGTAGATGAGCAGTTCTTC. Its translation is CASSLKSGGVDEQFF.

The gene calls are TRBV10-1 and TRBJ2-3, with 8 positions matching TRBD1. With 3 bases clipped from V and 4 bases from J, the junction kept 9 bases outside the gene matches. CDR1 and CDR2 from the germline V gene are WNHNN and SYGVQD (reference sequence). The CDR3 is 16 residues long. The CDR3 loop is CASSDPGQGPPDTQYF. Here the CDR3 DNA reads TGCGCCAGCAGTGACCCCGGACAGGGCCCCCCAGATACGCAGTATTTT.

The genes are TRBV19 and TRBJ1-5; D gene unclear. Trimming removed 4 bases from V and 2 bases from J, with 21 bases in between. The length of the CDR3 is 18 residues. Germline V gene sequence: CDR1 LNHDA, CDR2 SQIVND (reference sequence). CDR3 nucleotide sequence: TGTGCCAGTAGTAATACTCCGCCAGAGTGGAGTGGCAATCAGCCCCAGCATTTT. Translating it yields CASSNTPPEWSGNQPQHF.

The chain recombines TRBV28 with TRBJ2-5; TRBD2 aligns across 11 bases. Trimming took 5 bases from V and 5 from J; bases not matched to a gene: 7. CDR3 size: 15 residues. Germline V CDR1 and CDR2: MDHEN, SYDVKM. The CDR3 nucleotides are TGTGCCAGCAGTACCTTAGCGGGGGGGCGGGAGACCCAGTACTTC. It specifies CASSTLAGGRETQYF.

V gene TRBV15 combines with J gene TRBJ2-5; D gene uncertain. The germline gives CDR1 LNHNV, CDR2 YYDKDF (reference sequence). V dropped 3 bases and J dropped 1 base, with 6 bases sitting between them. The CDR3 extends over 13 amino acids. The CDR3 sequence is CATSSDTQETQYF. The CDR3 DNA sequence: TGTGCCACCAGCAGTGACACCCAAGAGACCCAGTACTTC.

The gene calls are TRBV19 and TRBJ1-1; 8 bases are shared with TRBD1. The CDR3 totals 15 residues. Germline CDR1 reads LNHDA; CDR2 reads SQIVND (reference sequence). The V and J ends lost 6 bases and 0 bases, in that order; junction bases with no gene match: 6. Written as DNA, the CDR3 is TGTGCCAGTAGACCCGACAGGGGACTGAACACTGAAGCTTTCTTT. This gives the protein CASRPDRGLNTEAFF.

CDR3 sequence: CASSPLGQGNTEAFF. In DNA form, the CDR3 reads TGCGCCAGCAGCCCGCTGGGACAGGGAAACACTGAAGCTTTCTTT. The chain links TRBV5-1 to TRBJ1-1; 9 bases line up with TRBD1. V shed 4 bases and J 2 bases; nucleotides not matched to a gene: 6. The CDR3 consists of 15 residues. Germline CDR1 SGHRS, CDR2 YFSETQ.

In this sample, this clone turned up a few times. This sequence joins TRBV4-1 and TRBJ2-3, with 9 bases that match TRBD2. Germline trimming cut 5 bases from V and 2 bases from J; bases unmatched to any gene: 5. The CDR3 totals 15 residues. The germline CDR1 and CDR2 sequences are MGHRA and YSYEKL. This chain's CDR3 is CASSFLAGFTDTQYF. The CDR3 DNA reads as TGCGCCAGCAGCTTTCTAGCGGGATTCACAGATACGCAGTATTTT.

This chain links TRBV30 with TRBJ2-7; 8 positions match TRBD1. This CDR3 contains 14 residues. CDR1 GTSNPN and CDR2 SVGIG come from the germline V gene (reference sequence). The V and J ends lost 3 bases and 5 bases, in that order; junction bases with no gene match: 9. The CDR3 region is CAWSRGRSEHEQYF. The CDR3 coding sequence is TGTGCCTGGAGCAGGGGGCGGAGCGAACACGAGCAGTACTTC.

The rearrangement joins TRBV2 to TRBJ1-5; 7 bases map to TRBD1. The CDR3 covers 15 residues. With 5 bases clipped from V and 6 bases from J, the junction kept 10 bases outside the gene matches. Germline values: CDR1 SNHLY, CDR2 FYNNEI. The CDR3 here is CASSQQGKLGQPQHF. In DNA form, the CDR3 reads TGTGCCAGCAGTCAACAGGGGAAGCTTGGTCAGCCCCAGCATTTT.

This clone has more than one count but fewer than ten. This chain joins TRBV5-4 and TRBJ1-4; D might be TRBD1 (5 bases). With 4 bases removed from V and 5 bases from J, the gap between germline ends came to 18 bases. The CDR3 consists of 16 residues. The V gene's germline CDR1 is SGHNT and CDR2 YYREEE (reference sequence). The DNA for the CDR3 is TGTGCCAGCAGCCACCCATTGGGGGGATTCAATGAAAAACTGTTTTTT. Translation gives CASSHPLGGFNEKLFF.

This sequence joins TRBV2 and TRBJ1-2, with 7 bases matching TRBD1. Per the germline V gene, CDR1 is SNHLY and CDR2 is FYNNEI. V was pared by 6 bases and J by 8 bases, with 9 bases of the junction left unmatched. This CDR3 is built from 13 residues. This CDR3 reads CASREDRLAGYTF. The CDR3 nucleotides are TGTGCCAGCAGGGAGGACAGGCTCGCGGGCTACACCTTC.

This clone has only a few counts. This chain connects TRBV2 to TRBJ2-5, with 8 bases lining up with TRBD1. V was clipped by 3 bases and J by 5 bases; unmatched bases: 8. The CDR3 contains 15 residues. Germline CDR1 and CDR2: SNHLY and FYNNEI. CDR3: CASSEIWTGWETQYF. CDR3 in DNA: TGTGCCAGCAGTGAGATATGGACAGGGTGGGAGACCCAGTACTTC.

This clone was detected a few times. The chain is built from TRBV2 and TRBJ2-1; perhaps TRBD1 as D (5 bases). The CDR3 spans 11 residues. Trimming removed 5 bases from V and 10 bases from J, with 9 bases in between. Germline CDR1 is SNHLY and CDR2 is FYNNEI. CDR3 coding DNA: TGTGCCAGCAGTTCCCGACAGGAGCAGTTCTTC. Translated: CASSSRQEQFF. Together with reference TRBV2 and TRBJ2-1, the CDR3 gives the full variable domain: EPEVTQTPSHQVTQMGQEVILRCVPISNHLYFYWYRQILGQKVEFLVSFYNNEISEKSEIFDDQFSVERPDGSNFTLKIRSTKLEDSAMYFCASSSRQEQFFGPGTRLTVL.

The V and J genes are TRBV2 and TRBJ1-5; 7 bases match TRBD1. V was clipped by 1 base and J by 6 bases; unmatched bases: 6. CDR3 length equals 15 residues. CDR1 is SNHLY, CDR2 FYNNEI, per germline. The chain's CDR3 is CASSEEAYRGQPQHF. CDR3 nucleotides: TGTGCCAGCAGTGAAGAAGCTTACAGGGGTCAGCCCCAGCATTTT.

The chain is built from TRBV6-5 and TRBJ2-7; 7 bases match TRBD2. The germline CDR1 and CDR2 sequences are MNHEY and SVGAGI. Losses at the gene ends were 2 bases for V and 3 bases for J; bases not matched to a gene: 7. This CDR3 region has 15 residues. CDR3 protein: CASSYHPRGNYEQYF. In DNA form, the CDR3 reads TGTGCCAGCAGTTACCACCCGCGGGGGAACTACGAGCAGTACTTC.

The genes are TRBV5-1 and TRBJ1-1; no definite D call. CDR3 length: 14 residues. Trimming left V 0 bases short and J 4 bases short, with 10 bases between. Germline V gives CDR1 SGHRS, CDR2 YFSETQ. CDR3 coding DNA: TGCGCCAGCAGCTTGGGGGCTAGCGGCACTGAAGCTTTCTTT. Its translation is CASSLGASGTEAFF.

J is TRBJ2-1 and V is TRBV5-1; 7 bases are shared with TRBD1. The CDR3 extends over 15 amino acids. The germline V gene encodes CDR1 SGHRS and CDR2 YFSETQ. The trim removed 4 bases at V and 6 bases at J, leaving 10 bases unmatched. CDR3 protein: CASSLRDRSSNEQFF. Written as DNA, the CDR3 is TGCGCCAGCAGCCTCCGGGACAGAAGCTCCAATGAGCAGTTCTTC.

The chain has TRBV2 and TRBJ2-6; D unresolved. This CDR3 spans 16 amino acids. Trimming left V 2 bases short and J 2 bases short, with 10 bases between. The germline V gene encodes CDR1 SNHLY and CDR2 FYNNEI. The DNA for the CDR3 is TGTGCCAGCAGTGAATCGGTTCAAACTGGGGCCAACGTCCTGACTTTC. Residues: CASSESVQTGANVLTF.

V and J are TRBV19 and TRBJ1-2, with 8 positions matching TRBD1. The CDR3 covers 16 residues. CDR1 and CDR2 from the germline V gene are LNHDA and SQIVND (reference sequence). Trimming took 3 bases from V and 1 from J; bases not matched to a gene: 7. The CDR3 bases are TGTGCCAGTAGTATGTATCCGACAGGGGTTAACTATGGCTACACCTTC. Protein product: CASSMYPTGVNYGYTF.

The CDR3 DNA is TGTGCCAGCAGTTTATTCGATGGTAGTAAAGAGCAGTACTTC. Its protein product is CASSLFDGSKEQYF. This chain links TRBV28 with TRBJ2-7; D unresolved. Germline V lookup: CDR1 MDHEN, CDR2 SYDVKM. Trimming took 1 base from V and 7 from J, leaving 14 bases between them. The length of the CDR3 is 14 residues.

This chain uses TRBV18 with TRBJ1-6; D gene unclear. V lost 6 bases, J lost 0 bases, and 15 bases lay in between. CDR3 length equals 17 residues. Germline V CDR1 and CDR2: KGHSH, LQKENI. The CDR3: CASSPIPPPSYNSPLHF. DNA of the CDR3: TGTGCCAGCTCCCCTATCCCACCGCCCTCCTATAATTCACCCCTCCACTTT. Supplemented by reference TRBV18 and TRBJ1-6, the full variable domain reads NAGVMQNPRHLVRRRGQEARLRCSPMKGHSHVYWYRQLPEEGLKFMVYLQKENIIDESGMPKERFSAEFPKEGPSILRIQQVVRGDSAAYFCASSPIPPPSYNSPLHFGNGTRLTVT.

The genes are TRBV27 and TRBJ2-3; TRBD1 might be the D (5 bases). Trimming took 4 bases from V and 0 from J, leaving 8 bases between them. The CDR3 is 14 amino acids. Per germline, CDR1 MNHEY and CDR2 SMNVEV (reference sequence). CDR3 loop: CASSSRQSTDTQYF. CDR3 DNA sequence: TGTGCCAGCAGTTCAAGACAGAGCACAGATACGCAGTATTTT.

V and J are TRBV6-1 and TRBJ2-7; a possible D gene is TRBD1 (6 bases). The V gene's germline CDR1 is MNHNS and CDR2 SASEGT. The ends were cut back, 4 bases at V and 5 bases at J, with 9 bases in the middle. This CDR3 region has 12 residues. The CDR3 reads CASSVQGHEQYF. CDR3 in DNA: TGTGCCAGCAGTGTACAGGGCCACGAGCAGTACTTC.

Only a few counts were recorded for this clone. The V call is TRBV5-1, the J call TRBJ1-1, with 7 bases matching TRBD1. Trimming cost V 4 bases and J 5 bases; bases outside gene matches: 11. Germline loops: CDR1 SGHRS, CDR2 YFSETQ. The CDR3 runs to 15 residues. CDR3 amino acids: CASSRIQGQETEAFF. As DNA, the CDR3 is TGCGCCAGCAGCAGAATACAGGGGCAGGAGACTGAAGCTTTCTTT.